This T cell receptor beta chain was found in a study of blood T cell repertoires in COVID-19. On the study more broadly: Sample material is recorded as cDNA or gDNA derived from T cells, B-cell-depleted T cells, or PBMCs.

The germline V gene has CDR1 MDHEN and CDR2 SYDVKM. CDR3 size: 15 residues. Trimming left V 6 bases short and J 3 bases short, with 16 bases between. Clones were read by immunoSEQ multiplex PCR, and TCRdb kept only the in-frame ones, dropping some. The sample yields 200,000 to 300,000 clones, approximately 83% seen once. Participants came from roughly 23 US areas, aged roughly 18 to 89 years. This TCR came from a woman in her thirties or forties who had been exposed to COVID-19. What was sequenced was PBMCs or T cells enriched from blood (not recorded which). V gene TRBV28 combines with J gene TRBJ2-3, with D maybe TRBD1 (5 bases). The CDR3 bases are TGTGCCAGCAGACCTACTCAGGGTAGGACAGATACGCAGTATTTT. Translation: CASRPTQGRTDTQYF.